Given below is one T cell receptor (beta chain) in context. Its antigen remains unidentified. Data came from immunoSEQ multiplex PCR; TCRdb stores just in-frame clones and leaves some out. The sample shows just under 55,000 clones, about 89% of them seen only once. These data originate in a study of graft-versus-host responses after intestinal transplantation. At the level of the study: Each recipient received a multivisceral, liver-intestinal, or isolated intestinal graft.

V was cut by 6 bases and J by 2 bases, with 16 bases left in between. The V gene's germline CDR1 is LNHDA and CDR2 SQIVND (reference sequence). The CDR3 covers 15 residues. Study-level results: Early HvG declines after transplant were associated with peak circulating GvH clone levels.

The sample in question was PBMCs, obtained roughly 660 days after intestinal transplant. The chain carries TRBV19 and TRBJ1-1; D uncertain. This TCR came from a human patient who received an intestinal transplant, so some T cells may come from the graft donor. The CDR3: CASRLAGPLNTEAFF. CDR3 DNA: TGTGCCAGTAGATTGGCAGGCCCACTTAACACTGAAGCTTTCTTT. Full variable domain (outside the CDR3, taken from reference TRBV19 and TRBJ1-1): DGGITQSPKYLFRKEGQNVTLSCEQNLNHDAMYWYRQDPGQGLRLIYYSQIVNDFQKGDIAEGYSVSREKKESFPLTVTSAQKNPTAFYLCASRLAGPLNTEAFFGQGTRLTVV.